The 25 T cell receptor beta chains reported below all come from one sample, sequenced in a study of yellow fever vaccine responses in identical twins. TCRdb ran MiXCR on the RT-PCR reads and lists one entry per CDR3 protein. The sample includes around 5,800 distinct CDR3 sequences, 77% of them seen just once. Sample: T cells from blood (PBMCs), unsorted or a sorted subset (not recorded which), taken before or after yellow fever vaccination (not recorded which). These receptors were obtained from a woman in her late teens or twenties who received the yellow fever vaccine.

The rearrangement links TRBV21-1 to TRBJ2-4; the D call of TRBD1 is as the table states it, not checked on the DNA. TRBV21-1 is marked as a pseudogene. The length of the CDR3 is 14 residues. The CDR3 here is CAKDSSLAKNIQYF. The CDR3 DNA reads TGTGCCAAGGACAGTTCCTTAGCCAAAAACATTCAGTACTTC.

This chain uses TRBV23-1 with TRBJ2-7; a possible D gene is TRBD1 (5 bases). TRBV23-1 counts as an open reading frame of uncertain function. This CDR3 contains 13 residues. The V end lost 7 bases, the J end lost 3 bases, and 13 bases lay between the germline ends. The CDR3 nucleotides read TGCGCCAGCAATCCAGGGTTAAGCTACGAGCAGTACGTC. Translating it yields CASNPGLSYEQYV.

This clonotype occurred a few times. The chain is built from TRBV25-1 and TRBJ1-6; no clear D gene. CDR1 and CDR2 (germline): MGHDK, SYGVNS. The V end was cut by 6 bases, the J end by 0 bases, with 6 bases between. The CDR3 has 14 residues. The CDR3: CASSISSYNSPLHF. CDR3 sequence (DNA): TGTGCCAGCAGCATTAGCTCCTATAATTCACCCCTCCACTTT.

This clonotype was picked up one time. This chain links TRBV11-1 with TRBJ2-1; D assignment may be TRBD1 or TRBD2 (5 bases each). CDR3 size: 14 residues. Trimming cost V 3 bases and J 4 bases, with 10 bases left between them. Per germline, CDR1 SGHAT and CDR2 FQDESV (reference sequence). Here the CDR3 DNA reads TGTGCCAGCAGCTTCAGGGACGGATACAATGAGCAGTTCTTC. Protein sequence: CASSFRDGYNEQFF.

V gene TRBV21-1 combines with J gene TRBJ1-5; the table's D call, TRBD1, was not checked against the DNA. TRBV21-1 is shown as a pseudogene. This CDR3 region has 17 residues. DNA for the CDR3: TGTGCCAGCAGCAAAGATTGGGAGAGGAGGTTTGATCAGCCCCAGCATTTT. Its translation: CASSKDWERRFDQPQHF.

This clonotype appeared once. This chain uses TRBV23-1 with TRBJ2-7, with 10 bases matching TRBD2. TRBV23-1 is designated an ORF whose function remains uncertain. J lost 3 bases, V lost 2 bases, and 10 bases had no gene match. The length of the CDR3 is 17 residues. The CDR3 DNA is TGCGCCAGCAGTCAAGGAGCCAGAGCGGGAGGGATCTACGAGCAGTACTTC. Its translation is CASSQGARAGGIYEQYF.

Only one count was recorded for this clonotype. V is TRBV11-1 and J is TRBJ2-1; D gene ambiguous. Germline loops: CDR1 SGHAT, CDR2 FQDESV (reference sequence). This CDR3 has 15 amino acids. The V end lost 1 base, the J end lost 1 base, and 8 bases lay between the germline ends. The CDR3 DNA reads as TGTGCCAGCAGCTTAGTAGGGTATTCCTACAATGAGCAGTTCTTC. This translates into CASSLVGYSYNEQFF.

The chain combines TRBV2 with TRBJ2-1, with 10 bases matching TRBD1. J was trimmed by 3 bases and V by 4 bases; bases with no gene match: 0. Germline V lookup: CDR1 SNHLY, CDR2 FYNNEI. The CDR3 spans 14 residues. This CDR3 reads CASSGDRGYNEQFF. In DNA form, the CDR3 reads TGTGCCAGCAGTGGGGACAGGGGCTACAATGAGCAGTTCTTC.

This sequence joins TRBV6-1 and TRBJ1-2; 7 bases fit TRBD1. V lost 6 bases, J lost 11 bases, and 12 bases stayed unmatched. The CDR3 is 13 amino acids. Germline V gene sequence: CDR1 MNHNS, CDR2 SASEGT. The chain's CDR3 is CASSLRDSSHYTF. Here the CDR3 DNA reads TGTGCCAGCAGCCTCAGGGACAGCTCCCATTACACCTTC.

V usage is TRBV10-3 and J usage is TRBJ1-1, with 7 bases lining up with TRBD1. The CDR3 is 15 residues long. With V trimmed by 5 bases and J by 5 bases, 11 bases remained unmatched. Germline loops: CDR1 ENHRY, CDR2 SYGVKD. The CDR3 here is CAISNRGQQGTEAFF. For the CDR3, the DNA is TGTGCCATCAGTAACAGGGGCCAACAAGGAACTGAAGCTTTCTTT.

The rearrangement uses TRBV5-1 and TRBJ2-5; a weak D match, TRBD1 (5 bases). Germline CDR1 reads SGHRS; CDR2 reads YFSETQ. This CDR3 spans 14 amino acids. Between the trimmed V and J ends, which lost 4 bases and 5 bases, there was a span of 15 bases. The CDR3 loop reads CASSRDSSLETQYF. DNA of the CDR3: TGCGCCAGCAGCCGAGACAGTTCCCTGGAGACCCAGTACTTC. Full variable domain (rest looked up from reference TRBV5-1 and TRBJ2-5): KAGVTQTPRYLIKTRGQQVTLSCSPISGHRSVSWYQQTPGQGLQFLFEYFSETQRNKGNFPGRFSGRQFSNSRSEMNVSTLELGDSALYLCASSRDSSLETQYFGPGTRLLVL.

The gene calls are TRBV2 and TRBJ1-1, with TRBD1 identical over 7 bases. V lost 4 bases and J lost 1; bases outside the gene matches: 0. Germline values: CDR1 SNHLY, CDR2 FYNNEI. This CDR3 is 13 amino acids long. The CDR3 region has the DNA TGTGCCAGCAGTGGACAGGGGAACACTGAAGCTTTCTTT. Protein product: CASSGQGNTEAFF.

The V and J genes are TRBV10-1 and TRBJ2-2; tentatively, D is TRBD2 (6 bases). Germline V gene data show CDR1 as WNHNN and CDR2 as SYGVQD (reference sequence). The CDR3 is made up of 19 amino acids. V dropped 0 bases and J dropped 6 bases, with 23 bases sitting between them. The CDR3 is CASSESGGGRVSGPGELFF. The DNA of the CDR3 is TGCGCCAGCAGTGAGTCTGGTGGGGGGAGAGTCTCCGGGCCCGGGGAGCTGTTTTTT.

The rearrangement uses TRBV11-2 and TRBJ1-6; a possible D gene is TRBD1 (6 bases). The CDR3 has 17 amino acids. V lost 5 bases to trimming and J lost 1 base, with 15 bases between them. Germline CDR1 and CDR2: SGHAT and FQNNGV. The CDR3 bases are TGTGCCAGCAGCCCGAGAACGGGGGCATCCTATAATTCACCCCTCCACTTT. Protein sequence: CASSPRTGASYNSPLHF.

The chain recombines TRBV29-1 with TRBJ2-5; the match to TRBD2 covers 9 bases. Germline loops: CDR1 SQVTM, CDR2 ANQGSEA. J lost 2 bases, V lost 5 bases, and 9 bases had no gene match. This CDR3 has 15 amino acids. The CDR3: CSVRKLAGLQETQYF. CDR3 sequence (DNA): TGCAGCGTTAGGAAGCTAGCGGGACTTCAAGAGACCCAGTACTTC.

The rearrangement uses TRBV20-1 and TRBJ2-3; maybe TRBD1 (6 bases). The germline V and J ends were trimmed by 6 bases and 3 bases, with 19 bases remaining between them. Germline-derived CDR1 and CDR2 are DFQATT and SNEGSKA (reference sequence). The CDR3 extends over 15 amino acids. Written as DNA, the CDR3 is TGCAGTGCCAGCTACAGGGAGATATTGACAGATACGCAGTATTTT. Translated, it gives CSASYREILTDTQYF.

The sample holds one count of this clonotype. The chain couples TRBV6-5 to TRBJ2-7; 10 bases are a match to TRBD2. The CDR3 has 15 amino acids. CDR1 is MNHEY, CDR2 SVGAGI, per germline. V gave up 4 bases and J gave up 0 bases; unmatched junction bases: 3. Here the CDR3 reads CASSLGTSDSYEQYF. The CDR3 nucleotides read TGTGCCAGCAGTTTAGGGACTAGCGACTCCTACGAGCAGTACTTC.

The chain recombines TRBV11-3 with TRBJ2-1, with D possibly being TRBD1 (6 bases). Germline V lookup: CDR1 SGHNT, CDR2 YENEEA. V lost 2 bases and J lost 4, with 24 bases in between. The CDR3 has 19 amino acids. The CDR3 loop is CASSLSPYRDTIKYNEQFF. In DNA, the CDR3 is TGTGCCAGCAGCTTATCCCCCTACAGGGACACTATTAAATACAATGAGCAGTTCTTC.

Only one count was recorded for this clonotype. This chain joins TRBV21-1 and TRBJ2-1; TRBD1 is the table's D call and was not checked against the DNA. TRBV21-1 is annotated as a pseudogene. The CDR3 is made up of 13 amino acids. As DNA, the CDR3 is TGTGCCAGCAGCGAGAAAGACAGGTTTGAGCAGTTCTTC. Its translation: CASSEKDRFEQFF.

This chain connects TRBV6-4 to TRBJ2-2, with D unclear. The CDR3 length is 15 residues. The V and J ends lost 2 bases and 5 bases respectively, with 12 bases between them. The germline CDR1 and CDR2 sequences are MRHNA and SNTAGT. The CDR3 bases are TGTGCCAGCAGTGACGTCGGCTTTTTAACCGGGGAGCTGTTTTTT. Encoded protein: CASSDVGFLTGELFF.

The chain employs TRBV28 and TRBJ2-1; D is unresolved. Germline V CDR1 and CDR2: MDHEN, SYDVKM. This CDR3 spans 15 amino acids. The V gene lost 7 bases and the J gene lost 2 bases, with 15 bases spanning the gap. CDR3 loop: CASNSGPLTYNEQFF. Written as DNA, the CDR3 is TGTGCCAGCAACTCCGGACCTTTAACCTACAATGAGCAGTTCTTC.

J is TRBJ2-1 and V is TRBV11-2, with 7 nucleotides matching TRBD1. Germline CDR1 reads SGHAT; CDR2 reads FQNNGV. The CDR3 extends over 15 amino acids. V was clipped by 1 base and J by 2 bases; unmatched bases: 2. The CDR3, as DNA: TGTGCCAGCAGCTTAGTAGGGACAGCCTACAATGAGCAGTTCTTC. This translates into CASSLVGTAYNEQFF.

The V call is TRBV29-1, the J call TRBJ1-2; tentative D call: TRBD1 (6 bases). Germline V CDR1 and CDR2: SQVTM, ANQGSEA. Deletions cut 0 bases from V and 1 base from J, with 12 bases between. This CDR3 contains 15 residues. DNA for the CDR3: TGCAGCGTTGAAGATCCGTGGACAGATAACTATGGCTACACCTTC. Its translation: CSVEDPWTDNYGYTF. The full variable domain, its missing parts supplied by reference TRBV29-1 and TRBJ1-2, is SAVISQKPSRDICQRGTSLTIQCQVDSQVTMMFWYRQQPGQSLTLIATANQGSEATYESGFVIDKFPISRPNLTFSTLTVSNMSPEDSSIYLCSVEDPWTDNYGYTFGSGTRLTVV.

The chain is built from TRBV5-3 and TRBJ1-2; TRBD1 aligns across 7 bases. TRBV5-3 is sorted into the ORF group, with uncertain function. With V trimmed by 4 bases and J by 1 base, 7 bases remained unmatched. The CDR3 totals 15 residues. Written as DNA, the CDR3 is TGTGCCAGAAGCACAAGGGACAGTCATAACTATGGCTACACCTTC. Translation: CARSTRDSHNYGYTF.

The chain employs TRBV28 and TRBJ2-7; D is undetermined. The CDR3 is made up of 16 amino acids. Trimming took 3 bases from V and 5 from J, leaving 20 bases between them. Germline CDR1 and CDR2: MDHEN and SYDVKM. The CDR3 coding sequence is TGTGCCAGCAGTTTTTCTTGGGTCTCAGGATCGGACGAGCAGTACTTC. Amino acid sequence: CASSFSWVSGSDEQYF.